The 14 T cell receptor beta chains given below trace back to one sample, sequenced in a study of regulatory T cells in long-lasting Graves disease. CDR3-region Arm-PCR and iRepertoire HTBI primers produced the TCR beta libraries. Each CDR3 protein is one row after TCRdb ran MiXCR on the multiplex PCR reads. The sample lists about 340,000 distinct CDR3 sequences; around a fifth were seen once. Time point of the sample: persistent/refractory GD, antithyroid drugs over 5 years with positive TRAb. The authors made the TCR library using RNA they extracted from PBMCs. The sequences come from peripheral blood mononuclear cells (PBMCs), collected when the disease was refractory, from a patient treated with antithyroid drugs. These receptors originate from a female donor with Graves disease.

The chain joins TRBV7-9 to TRBJ1-6, with no clear D. From germline, CDR1 is SEHNR and CDR2 FQNEAQ (reference sequence). The ends were cut back, 4 bases at V and 9 bases at J, with 16 bases in the middle. The CDR3 loop spans 15 amino acids. CDR3 nucleotide sequence: TGTGCCAGCAGCTCCCGGTTAGGGTCGACTTCACCCCTCCACTTT. Its translation: CASSSRLGSTSPLHF.

There are a few counts of this clonotype. This rearrangement joins TRBV7-9 to TRBJ1-2; TRBD1 agrees at 12 bases. Germline CDR1 SEHNR, CDR2 FQNEAQ (reference sequence). J was trimmed by 6 bases and V by 4 bases; bases with no gene match: 6. CDR3 length: 15 amino acids. The CDR3 DNA is TGTGCCAGCAGCTACCGGGACAGGGGGCTAGATGGCTACACCTTC. Encoded protein: CASSYRDRGLDGYTF.

Ten or more counts support this clonotype. The chain uses TRBV6-1 and TRBJ1-5; 8 bases agree with TRBD1. Germline assignment: CDR1 MNHNS and CDR2 SASEGT. Unmatched junction bases numbered 10, after V lost 8 bases and J lost 4 bases. The CDR3 is made up of 15 amino acids. CDR3 nucleotides: TGTGCCAGCGCCCCCGGGACAGGATGGAATCAGCCCCAGCATTTT. Its protein product is CASAPGTGWNQPQHF.

The chain employs TRBV9 and TRBJ1-1, with D unresolved. The germline CDR1 and CDR2 sequences are SGDLS and YYNGEE. Between the trimmed V and J ends, which lost 4 bases and 3 bases, there was a span of 13 bases. This CDR3 is 14 amino acids long. The CDR3 sequence: CASSFLGRDTEAFF. For the CDR3, the DNA is TGTGCCAGCAGCTTCCTGGGTCGGGACACTGAAGCTTTCTTT.

In its sample, this clonotype was seen a few times. CDR3 nucleotides: TGCGCCAGCAGCTTAACGGAACCCTACGAGCAGTACTTC. This encodes CASSLTEPYEQYF. V and J are TRBV5-1 and TRBJ2-7; D is unresolved. V lost 2 bases to trimming and J lost 2 bases, with 8 bases between them. CDR3 length: 13 amino acids. Germline loops: CDR1 SGHRS, CDR2 YFSETQ.

Only a few counts were recorded for this clonotype. The chain is built from TRBV10-2 and TRBJ2-5; TRBD1 agrees at 7 bases. Germline V CDR1 and CDR2: WSHSY, SAAADI. Trimming cost V 7 bases and J 5 bases; bases outside gene matches: 7. This CDR3 is 13 amino acids long. The CDR3 loop is CASTRQGGETQYF. DNA for the CDR3: TGCGCCAGCACCCGACAGGGTGGCGAGACCCAGTACTTC.

The rearrangement joins TRBV30 to TRBJ1-3, with no clear D. V was cut by 0 bases and J by 4 bases, with 4 bases left in between. This CDR3 has 12 residues. Germline assignment: CDR1 GTSNPN and CDR2 SVGIG (reference sequence). The CDR3 protein is CAWSVPGNTIYF. The CDR3 nucleotides are TGTGCCTGGAGTGTACCCGGAAACACCATATATTTT.

The chain recombines TRBV4-1 with TRBJ1-5; tentatively, D is TRBD1 (5 bases). In germline, CDR1 is MGHRA, CDR2 YSYEKL. CDR3 length: 18 amino acids. Trimming removed 4 bases at V and 3 bases at J, with 22 bases between. CDR3 amino acids: CASSPRWEGSHVNQPQHF. The CDR3 nucleotides are TGCGCCAGCAGCCCAAGATGGGAGGGGAGTCATGTCAATCAGCCCCAGCATTTT.

This clonotype was recorded a few times. The chain links TRBV6-1 to TRBJ2-7; D ambiguous. The germline V gene has CDR1 MNHNS and CDR2 SASEGT. V dropped 2 bases and J dropped 2 bases, with 13 bases sitting between them. This CDR3 has 15 residues. This CDR3 is CASSERQIRTYEQYF. The CDR3 DNA reads as TGTGCCAGCAGTGAAAGGCAGATTAGGACCTACGAGCAGTACTTC.

The chain is built from TRBV5-6 and TRBJ2-7, with 8 positions matching TRBD1. Germline-derived CDR1 and CDR2 are SGHDT and YYEEEE. The V and J ends lost 0 bases and 9 bases, in that order; junction bases with no gene match: 5. The CDR3 sequence is 13 residues long. CDR3: CASSLADRETQYF. The CDR3 nucleotides are TGTGCCAGCAGCTTGGCGGACAGGGAGACGCAGTACTTC.

This clonotype has a handful of counts. The chain is built from TRBV28 and TRBJ2-7; 7 bases fit TRBD2. V lost 6 bases and J lost 6; bases outside the gene matches: 8. The germline V gene has CDR1 MDHEN and CDR2 SYDVKM. The CDR3 sequence is 13 residues long. The CDR3 sequence: CASSRDYGGEQYF. The CDR3 DNA is TGTGCCAGCAGCCGGGACTACGGCGGCGAGCAGTACTTC.

This clonotype was observed a handful of times. The chain joins TRBV7-9 to TRBJ2-2; perhaps TRBD1 as D (6 bases). V lost 0 bases and J 7 bases, leaving 12 bases between the germline ends. Germline CDR1 is SEHNR and CDR2 is FQNEAQ (reference sequence). This CDR3 spans 15 amino acids. This CDR3 is CASSLAPGGHGELFF. The CDR3 region has the DNA TGTGCCAGCAGCTTAGCGCCTGGGGGACACGGGGAGCTGTTTTTT. Filled out from reference TRBV7-9 and TRBJ2-2, the complete variable domain reads DTGVSQNPRHKITKRGQNVTFRCDPISEHNRLYWYRQTLGQGPEFLTYFQNEAQLEKSRLLSDRFSAERPKGSFSTLEIQRTEQGDSAMYLCASSLAPGGHGELFFGEGSRLTVL.

This clonotype was detected ten times or more. CDR3 region: CASSQYYYEQYF. The CDR3, as DNA: TGTGCCAGCAGTCAGTATTACTACGAGCAGTACTTC. This sequence joins TRBV28 and TRBJ2-7, with D uncertain. Trimming pared 5 bases from V and 3 bases from J, leaving 8 bases between. Germline V gene data show CDR1 as MDHEN and CDR2 as SYDVKM. The CDR3 is 12 residues long.

This clonotype was counted a few times. V and J are TRBV5-1 and TRBJ1-2, with D possibly matching TRBD1 (5 bases). Deletions cut 5 bases from V and 4 bases from J, with 15 bases between. The CDR3 consists of 14 residues. Germline loops: CDR1 SGHRS, CDR2 YFSETQ. The CDR3 reads CASSNPGSVYGYTF. The CDR3 DNA is TGCGCCAGCAGTAATCCAGGGAGTGTCTATGGCTACACCTTC.